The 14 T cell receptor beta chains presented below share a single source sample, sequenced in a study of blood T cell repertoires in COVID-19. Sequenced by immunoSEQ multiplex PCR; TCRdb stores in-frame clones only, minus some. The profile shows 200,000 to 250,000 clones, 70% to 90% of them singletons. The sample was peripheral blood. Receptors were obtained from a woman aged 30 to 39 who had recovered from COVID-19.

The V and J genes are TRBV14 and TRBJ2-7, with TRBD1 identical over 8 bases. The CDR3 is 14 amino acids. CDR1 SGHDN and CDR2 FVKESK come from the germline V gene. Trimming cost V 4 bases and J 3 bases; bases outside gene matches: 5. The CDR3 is CASSLRTGYYEQYF. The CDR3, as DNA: TGTGCCAGCAGCCTACGGACAGGGTACTACGAGCAGTACTTC. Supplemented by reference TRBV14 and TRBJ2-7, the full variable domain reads EAGVTQFPSHSVIEKGQTVTLRCDPISGHDNLYWYRRVMGKEIKFLLHFVKESKQDESGMPNNRFLAERTGGTYSTLKVQPAELEDSGVYFCASSLRTGYYEQYFGPGTRLTVT.

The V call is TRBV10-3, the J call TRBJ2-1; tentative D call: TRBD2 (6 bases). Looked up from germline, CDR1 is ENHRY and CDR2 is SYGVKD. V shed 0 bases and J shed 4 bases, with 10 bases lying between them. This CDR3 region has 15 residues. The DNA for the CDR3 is TGTGCCATCAGTGAGTCAACGGGGAGGTACAATGAGCAGTTCTTC. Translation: CAISESTGRYNEQFF.

The CDR3 loop is CASSQGQYGYTF. The CDR3 DNA follows: TGCGCCAGCAGCCAGGGACAGTATGGCTACACCTTC. J is TRBJ1-2 and V is TRBV4-1; 7 nucleotides agree with TRBD1. Germline V CDR1 and CDR2: MGHRA, YSYEKL. The ends lost 3 bases at V and 5 bases at J; junction bases unmatched: 0. CDR3 length: 12 amino acids.

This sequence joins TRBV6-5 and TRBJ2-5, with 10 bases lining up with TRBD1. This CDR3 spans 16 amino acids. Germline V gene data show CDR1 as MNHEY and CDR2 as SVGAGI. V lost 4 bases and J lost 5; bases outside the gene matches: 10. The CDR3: CASSSSGTGVRETQYF. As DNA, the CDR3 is TGTGCCAGCAGTTCGTCCGGGACAGGGGTTCGGGAGACCCAGTACTTC.

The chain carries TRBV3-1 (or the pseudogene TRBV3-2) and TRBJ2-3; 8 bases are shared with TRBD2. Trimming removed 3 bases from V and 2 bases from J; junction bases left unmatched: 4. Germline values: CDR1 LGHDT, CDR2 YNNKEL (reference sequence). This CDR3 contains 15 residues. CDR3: CASSQGLGNTDTQYF. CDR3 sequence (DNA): TGTGCCAGCAGCCAGGGACTAGGAAACACAGATACGCAGTATTTT.

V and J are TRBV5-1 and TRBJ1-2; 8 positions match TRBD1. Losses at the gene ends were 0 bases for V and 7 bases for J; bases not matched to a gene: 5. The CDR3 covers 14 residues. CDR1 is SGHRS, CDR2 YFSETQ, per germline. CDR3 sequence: CASSLEGRGLGYTF. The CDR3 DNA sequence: TGCGCCAGCAGCTTGGAGGGCAGGGGGCTTGGCTACACCTTC.

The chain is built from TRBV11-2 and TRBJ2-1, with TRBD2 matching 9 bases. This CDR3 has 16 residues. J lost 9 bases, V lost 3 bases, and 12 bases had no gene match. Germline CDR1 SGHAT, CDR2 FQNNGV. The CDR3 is CASSFNGVAGEFEQFF. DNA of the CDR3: TGTGCCAGCAGCTTTAATGGAGTAGCGGGGGAGTTTGAGCAGTTCTTC.

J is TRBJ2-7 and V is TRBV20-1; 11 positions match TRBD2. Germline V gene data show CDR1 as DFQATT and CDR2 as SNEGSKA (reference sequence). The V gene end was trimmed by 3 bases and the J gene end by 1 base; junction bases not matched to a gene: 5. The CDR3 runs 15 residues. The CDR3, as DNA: TGCAGTGCTAGTCGACTAGCGGGGCTATCCTACGAGCAGTACTTC. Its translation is CSASRLAGLSYEQYF.

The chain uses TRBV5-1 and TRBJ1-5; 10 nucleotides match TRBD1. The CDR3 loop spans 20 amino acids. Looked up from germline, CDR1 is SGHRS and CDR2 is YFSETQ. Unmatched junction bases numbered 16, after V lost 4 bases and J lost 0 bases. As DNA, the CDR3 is TGCGCCAGCAGCGCCTTTCCGGGACAGGGGACCTCTTATAGCAATCAGCCCCAGCATTTT. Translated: CASSAFPGQGTSYSNQPQHF. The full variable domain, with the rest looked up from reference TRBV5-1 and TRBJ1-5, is KAGVTQTPRYLIKTRGQQVTLSCSPISGHRSVSWYQQTPGQGLQFLFEYFSETQRNKGNFPGRFSGRQFSNSRSEMNVSTLELGDSALYLCASSAFPGQGTSYSNQPQHFGDGTRLSIL.

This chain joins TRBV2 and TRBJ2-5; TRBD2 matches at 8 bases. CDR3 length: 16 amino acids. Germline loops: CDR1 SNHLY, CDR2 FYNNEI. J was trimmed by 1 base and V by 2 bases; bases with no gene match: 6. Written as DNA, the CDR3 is TGTGCCAGCAGTGAACCGCGGGGGGCCGTCCAAGAGACCCAGTACTTC. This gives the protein CASSEPRGAVQETQYF.

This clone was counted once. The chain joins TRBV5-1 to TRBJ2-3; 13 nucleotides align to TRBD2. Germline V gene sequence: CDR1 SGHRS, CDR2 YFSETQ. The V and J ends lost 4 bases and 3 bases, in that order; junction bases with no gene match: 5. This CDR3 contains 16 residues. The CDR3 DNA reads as TGCGCCAGCAGCCTCAAACTAGCGGGGGGGACAGATACGCAGTATTTT. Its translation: CASSLKLAGGTDTQYF.

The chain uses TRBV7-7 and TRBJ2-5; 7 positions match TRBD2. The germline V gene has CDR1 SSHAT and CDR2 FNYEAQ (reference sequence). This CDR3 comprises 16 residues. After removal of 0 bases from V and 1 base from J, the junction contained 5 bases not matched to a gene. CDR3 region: CASSLASGLGQETQYF. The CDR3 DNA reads TGTGCCAGCAGCTTAGCGTCTGGACTAGGCCAAGAGACCCAGTACTTC.

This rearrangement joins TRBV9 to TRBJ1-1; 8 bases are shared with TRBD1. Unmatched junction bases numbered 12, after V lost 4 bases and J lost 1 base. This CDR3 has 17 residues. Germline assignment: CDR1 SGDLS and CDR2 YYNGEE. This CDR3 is CASSRNRGSESNTEAFF. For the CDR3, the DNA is TGTGCCAGCAGCCGAAACAGGGGGTCCGAATCGAACACTGAAGCTTTCTTT.

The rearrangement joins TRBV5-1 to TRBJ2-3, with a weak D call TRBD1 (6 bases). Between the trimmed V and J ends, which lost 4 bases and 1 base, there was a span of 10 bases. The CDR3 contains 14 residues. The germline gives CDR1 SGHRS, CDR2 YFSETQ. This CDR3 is CASSTRQGTDTQYF. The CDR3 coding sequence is TGCGCCAGCAGCACTAGACAGGGCACAGATACGCAGTATTTT.